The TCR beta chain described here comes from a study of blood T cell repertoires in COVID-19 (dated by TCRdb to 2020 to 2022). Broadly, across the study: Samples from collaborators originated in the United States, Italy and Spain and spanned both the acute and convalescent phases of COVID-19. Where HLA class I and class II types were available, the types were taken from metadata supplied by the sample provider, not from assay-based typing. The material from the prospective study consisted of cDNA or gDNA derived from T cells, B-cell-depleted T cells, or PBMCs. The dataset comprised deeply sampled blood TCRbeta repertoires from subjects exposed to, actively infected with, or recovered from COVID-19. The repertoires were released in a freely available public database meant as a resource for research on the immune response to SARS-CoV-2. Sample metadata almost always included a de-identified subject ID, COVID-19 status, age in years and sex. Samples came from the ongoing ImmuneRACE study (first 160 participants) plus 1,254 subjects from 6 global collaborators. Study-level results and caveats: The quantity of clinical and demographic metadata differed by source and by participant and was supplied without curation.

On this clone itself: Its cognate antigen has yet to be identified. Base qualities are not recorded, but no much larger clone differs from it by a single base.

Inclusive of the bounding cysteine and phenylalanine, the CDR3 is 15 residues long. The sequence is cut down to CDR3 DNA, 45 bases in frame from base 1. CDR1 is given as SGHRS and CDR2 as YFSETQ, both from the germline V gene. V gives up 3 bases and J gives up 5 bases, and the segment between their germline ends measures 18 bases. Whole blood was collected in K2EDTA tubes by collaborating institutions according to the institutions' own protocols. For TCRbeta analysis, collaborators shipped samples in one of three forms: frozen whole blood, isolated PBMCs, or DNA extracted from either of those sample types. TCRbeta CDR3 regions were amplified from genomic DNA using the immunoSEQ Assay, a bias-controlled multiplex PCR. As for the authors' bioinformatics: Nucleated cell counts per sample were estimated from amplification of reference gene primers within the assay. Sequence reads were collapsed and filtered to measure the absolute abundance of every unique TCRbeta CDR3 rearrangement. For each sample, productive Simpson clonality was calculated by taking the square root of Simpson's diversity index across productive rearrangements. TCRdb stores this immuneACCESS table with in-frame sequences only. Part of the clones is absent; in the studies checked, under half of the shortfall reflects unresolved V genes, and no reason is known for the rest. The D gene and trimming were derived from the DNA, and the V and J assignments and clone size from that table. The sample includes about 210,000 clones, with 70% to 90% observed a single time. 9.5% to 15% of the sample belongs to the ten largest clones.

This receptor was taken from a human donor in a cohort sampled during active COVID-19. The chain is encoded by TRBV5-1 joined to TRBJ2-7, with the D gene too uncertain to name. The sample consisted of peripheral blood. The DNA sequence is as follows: TGCGCCAGCAGCTCCCTGGCAACCACCGTCAACGAGCAGTACTTC. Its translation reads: CASSSLATTVNEQYF.